Presented here are 19 T cell receptor beta chains from one specimen sequenced in a study of CD8+CD57+ T cells in acquired aplastic anemia. Genomic DNA served as template for TCR beta VDJ and CDR3 profiling. A single record per CDR3 protein comes from TCRdb applying MiXCR to the reads. Seen here are just over 400,000 distinct CDR3 sequences, under 80% observed once, and the top ten hold 4%. The sequenced sample consisted of sorted CD4+, CD8+, or CD8+CD57+ T cells (not recorded which) from PBMCs. These receptors all come from a human donor in good health, serving as a control.

The gene calls are TRBV20-1 and TRBJ2-7; 8 bases align to TRBD2. This CDR3 has 15 amino acids. Losses at the gene ends were 6 bases for V and 0 bases for J; bases not matched to a gene: 10. Germline assignment: CDR1 DFQATT and CDR2 SNEGSKA (reference sequence). The CDR3 bases are TGCAGTGCCAATTACCCTAGCGGGCACTCCTACGAGCAGTACTTC. Translating it yields CSANYPSGHSYEQYF.

A single count supports this clonotype. The V gene is TRBV5-5, the J gene TRBJ2-4; D not resolved. The end of the DNA fits TRBJ2-7 better, so the J call may be wrong. The CDR3 has 15 amino acids. Germline V gene data show CDR1 as SGHKS and CDR2 as YYEKEE (reference sequence). The CDR3: CASSLSLQATYEQYF. In DNA form, the CDR3 reads TGTGCCAGCAGCTTGTCCTTGCAGGCGACCTACGAGCAGTACTTC.

The CDR3 here is CSAQGMTSGGDEQFF. The DNA for the CDR3 is TGCAGTGCCCAGGGGATGACTAGCGGGGGGGATGAGCAGTTCTTC. The chain uses TRBV20-1 and TRBJ2-1; 14 bases match TRBD2. Germline CDR1 is DFQATT and CDR2 is SNEGSKA (reference sequence). V lost 6 bases and J lost 8; bases outside the gene matches: 9. The CDR3 length is 15 residues.

Points on this clonotype: One end of the junction varies from germline; a read error may be responsible. The chain links TRBV2 to TRBJ1-2, with D unclear. The germline gives CDR1 SNHLY, CDR2 FYNNEI. The CDR3 covers 14 residues. The chain's CDR3 is CASSVKTKVGGFTF. CDR3 bases: TGTGCCAGCAGTGTAAAGACAAAGGTTGGTGGCTTCACCTTC.

CDR3 protein: CASSLSGPSNEQYV. The CDR3 coding sequence is TGCGCCAGCAGCTTGAGCGGGCCGAGCAACGAGCAGTACGTC. This chain links TRBV5-1 with TRBJ2-7; tentative D call: TRBD2 (6 bases). Trimming took 1 base from V and 5 from J, leaving 13 bases between them. The CDR3 extends over 14 amino acids. The germline V gene encodes CDR1 SGHRS and CDR2 YFSETQ.

This chain joins TRBV12-3 or TRBV12-4 and TRBJ2-7, with 14 bases fitting TRBD2. The V gene end was trimmed by 4 bases and the J gene end by 4 bases; junction bases not matched to a gene: 6. The CDR3 is made up of 16 amino acids. The CDR3 DNA follows: TGTGCCAGCAGTTCCTCCCGGACTAGCGGGGGGTACGAGCAGTACTTC. As protein: CASSSSRTSGGYEQYF.

The gene calls are TRBV7-2 and TRBJ2-3; no reliable D call. The CDR3 runs 15 residues. V lost 2 bases and J 4 bases, leaving 13 bases between the germline ends. Germline lookup yields CDR1 SGHTA and CDR2 FQGNSA. CDR3 sequence: CASSLRYRSADTQYF. CDR3 DNA sequence: TGTGCCAGCAGCTTACGATACAGATCGGCAGATACGCAGTATTTT. The full variable domain, completed using reference TRBV7-2 and TRBJ2-3, is GAGVSQSPSNKVTEKGKDVELRCDPISGHTALYWYRQSLGQGLEFLIYFQGNSAPDKSGLPSDRFSAERTGGSVSTLTIQRTQQEDSAVYLCASSLRYRSADTQYFGPGTRLTVL.

The sample holds many counts of this clonotype. The rearrangement uses TRBV19 and TRBJ1-5, with D perhaps matching TRBD1 (6 bases). The germline CDR1 and CDR2 sequences are LNHDA and SQIVND (reference sequence). V gave up 2 bases and J gave up 6 bases, with 11 bases separating them. CDR3 length: 14 residues. The CDR3 sequence: CASSILQGRQPQHF. The DNA of the CDR3 is TGTGCCAGTAGTATACTACAGGGTCGTCAGCCCCAGCATTTT.

The chain has TRBV5-1 and TRBJ2-6; D perhaps matches TRBD1 (6 bases). Trimming pared 3 bases from V and 9 bases from J, leaving 16 bases between. CDR1 and CDR2 from the germline V gene are SGHRS and YFSETQ. This CDR3 contains 15 residues. The CDR3 DNA sequence: TGCGCCAGCAGCTCTACAGGGACACCCAGCAACGTCCTGACTTTC. It specifies CASSSTGTPSNVLTF.

The chain uses TRBV2 and TRBJ2-1; D may be TRBD2 (5 bases). Between the trimmed V and J ends, which lost 8 bases and 0 bases, there was a span of 8 bases. The CDR3 has 13 amino acids. Germline V gene sequence: CDR1 SNHLY, CDR2 FYNNEI. DNA for the CDR3: TGTGCCAGCCCCCGGGACTCCTACAATGAGCAGTTCTTC. Translating gives CASPRDSYNEQFF.

This clonotype appeared many times. The rearrangement links TRBV24-1 to TRBJ2-1; maybe TRBD2 (6 bases). CDR3 length equals 16 residues. V lost 3 bases, J lost 8 bases, and 19 bases lay in between. CDR1 and CDR2 from the germline V gene are KGHDR and SFDVKD. CDR3 residues: CATSDTRGFGIDEQFF. The DNA of the CDR3 is TGTGCCACCAGTGATACCCGGGGGTTTGGGATCGATGAGCAGTTCTTC.

The table lists this clonotype with many counts. V usage is TRBV18 and J usage is TRBJ1-1; possible D gene TRBD1, 5 bases. The V end lost 0 bases, the J end lost 7 bases, and 9 bases lay between the germline ends. The CDR3 length is 13 residues. Germline assignment: CDR1 KGHSH and CDR2 LQKENI. In DNA, the CDR3 is TGTGCCAGCTCACCACCGCAGGGTTATGAAGCTTTCTTT. Amino acids: CASSPPQGYEAFF.

This chain joins TRBV11-1 and TRBJ2-7, with a tentative D call TRBD1 (8 bases). The germline V gene encodes CDR1 SGHAT and CDR2 FQDESV (reference sequence). The CDR3 totals 14 residues. Deletions cut 5 bases from V and 5 bases from J, with 16 bases between. For the CDR3, the DNA is TGTGCCAGCAGCGCTCAACAGGGGGGGCACGAGCAGTACTTC. It specifies CASSAQQGGHEQYF.

This chain links TRBV5-5 with TRBJ2-2; 9 bases match TRBD1. V lost 1 base and J lost 5; bases outside the gene matches: 9. From germline, CDR1 is SGHKS and CDR2 YYEKEE (reference sequence). The CDR3 has 17 amino acids. For the CDR3, the DNA is TGTGCCAGCAGCTTGCAGGCGCTGACAGGGGGAACCGGGGAGCTGTTTTTT. As protein: CASSLQALTGGTGELFF.

The chain has TRBV7-8 and TRBJ2-3, with 7 positions matching TRBD1. Losses at the gene ends were 5 bases for V and 11 bases for J; bases not matched to a gene: 16. The CDR3 spans 15 residues. The germline CDR1 and CDR2 sequences are SGHVS and FQNEAQ. In nucleotides, the CDR3 is TGTGCCAGCAGCATAAGGCAACAGGGGATAGATCAGCAGTATTTT. As protein: CASSIRQQGIDQQYF.

As to this clonotype: The limits of the CDR3 on the DNA are not certain, so only TCRdb's listed CDR3 is given. The chain links TRBV7-9 to TRBJ2-5. In germline, CDR1 is SEHNR, CDR2 FQNEAQ (reference sequence). The CDR3 has 15 residues if both end residues are counted. CDR3 sequence reads: CASSLAGTQYFGPYF.

This clonotype was detected ten times or more. This chain connects TRBV19 to TRBJ1-1; D remains unclear. The CDR3 runs to 14 residues. Germline V gives CDR1 LNHDA, CDR2 SQIVND (reference sequence). V gave up 6 bases and J gave up 6 bases, with 17 bases separating them. The CDR3 region is CASRPRGGPPEAFF. The CDR3 DNA sequence: TGTGCCAGTAGACCCCGGGGAGGACCCCCTGAAGCTTTCTTT.

This clonotype came up a few times. The J gene is TRBJ2-7, the V gene TRBV7-9; D gene uncertain. Germline V lookup: CDR1 SEHNR, CDR2 FQNEAQ (reference sequence). The V end was cut by 5 bases, the J end by 3 bases, with 11 bases between. The CDR3 totals 13 residues. The CDR3 here is CASSPGYSYEQYF. The DNA of the CDR3 is TGTGCCAGCAGCCCCGGCTACAGCTACGAGCAGTACTTC.

This rearrangement joins TRBV20-1 to TRBJ2-7; TRBD1 matches 7 bases. CDR1 and CDR2 (germline): DFQATT, SNEGSKA (reference sequence). Unmatched junction bases numbered 11, after V lost 6 bases and J lost 12 bases. The CDR3 is made up of 11 amino acids. The CDR3 bases are TGCAGTGCCCAGGGCAAGGGGGCTGGGTACTTC. Amino acid sequence: CSAQGKGAGYF.